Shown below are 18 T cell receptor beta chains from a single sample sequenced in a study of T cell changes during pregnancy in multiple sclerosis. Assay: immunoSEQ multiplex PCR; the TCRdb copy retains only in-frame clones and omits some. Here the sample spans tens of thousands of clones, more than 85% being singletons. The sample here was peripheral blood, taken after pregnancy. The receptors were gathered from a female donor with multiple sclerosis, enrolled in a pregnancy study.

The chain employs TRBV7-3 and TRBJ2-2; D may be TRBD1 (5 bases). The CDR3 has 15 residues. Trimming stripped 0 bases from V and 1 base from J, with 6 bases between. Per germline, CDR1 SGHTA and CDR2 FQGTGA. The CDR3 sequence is CASSLTRVNTGELFF. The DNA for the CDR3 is TGTGCCAGCAGCTTAACCAGGGTGAACACCGGGGAGCTGTTTTTT.

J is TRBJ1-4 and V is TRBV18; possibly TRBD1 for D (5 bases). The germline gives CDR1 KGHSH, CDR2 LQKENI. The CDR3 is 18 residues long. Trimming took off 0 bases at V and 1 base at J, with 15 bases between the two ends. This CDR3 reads CASSPPRGERGTNEKLFF. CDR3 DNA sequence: TGTGCCAGCTCACCACCCCGGGGGGAGAGAGGAACTAATGAAAAACTGTTTTTT. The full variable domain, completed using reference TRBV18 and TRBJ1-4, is NAGVMQNPRHLVRRRGQEARLRCSPMKGHSHVYWYRQLPEEGLKFMVYLQKENIIDESGMPKERFSAEFPKEGPSILRIQQVVRGDSAAYFCASSPPRGERGTNEKLFFGSGTQLSVL.

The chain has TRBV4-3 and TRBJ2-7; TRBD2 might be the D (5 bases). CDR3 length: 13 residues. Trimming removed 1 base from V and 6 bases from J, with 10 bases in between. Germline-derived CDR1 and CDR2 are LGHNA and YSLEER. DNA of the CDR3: TGCGCCAGCAGCCAAGTAAGAGGGATCGAGCAGTACTTC. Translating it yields CASSQVRGIEQYF.

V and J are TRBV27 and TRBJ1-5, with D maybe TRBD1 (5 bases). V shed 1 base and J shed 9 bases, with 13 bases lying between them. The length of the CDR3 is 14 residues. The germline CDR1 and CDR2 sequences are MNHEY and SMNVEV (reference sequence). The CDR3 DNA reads TGTGCCAGCAGTTTATGGGGCAGTACCGGGCCCCAGCATTTT. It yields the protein CASSLWGSTGPQHF.

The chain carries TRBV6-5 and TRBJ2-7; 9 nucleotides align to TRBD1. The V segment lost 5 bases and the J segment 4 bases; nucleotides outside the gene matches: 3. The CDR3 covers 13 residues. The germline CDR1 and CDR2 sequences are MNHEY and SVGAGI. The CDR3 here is CASSRDREYEQYF. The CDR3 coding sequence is TGTGCCAGCAGTCGGGACAGGGAGTACGAGCAGTACTTC.

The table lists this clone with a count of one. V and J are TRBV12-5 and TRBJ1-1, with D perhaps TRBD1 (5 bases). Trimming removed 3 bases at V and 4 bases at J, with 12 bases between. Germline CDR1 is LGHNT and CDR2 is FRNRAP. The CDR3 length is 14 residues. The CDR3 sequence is CASGLGAGGTEAFF. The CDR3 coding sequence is TGTGCTAGTGGTTTAGGGGCCGGGGGCACTGAAGCTTTCTTT.

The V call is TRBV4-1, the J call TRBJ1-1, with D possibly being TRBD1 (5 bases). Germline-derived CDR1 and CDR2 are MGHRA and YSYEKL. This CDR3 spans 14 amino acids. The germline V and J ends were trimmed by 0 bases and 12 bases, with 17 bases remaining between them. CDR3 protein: CASSQDNGWGPTFF. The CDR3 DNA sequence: TGCGCCAGCAGCCAAGATAATGGGTGGGGCCCGACTTTCTTT.

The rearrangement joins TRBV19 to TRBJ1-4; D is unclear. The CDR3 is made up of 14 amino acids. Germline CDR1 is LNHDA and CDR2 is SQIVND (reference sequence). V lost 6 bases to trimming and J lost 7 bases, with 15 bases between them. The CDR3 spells CASRQVGSVEKLFF. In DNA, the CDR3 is TGTGCCAGTAGGCAGGTCGGGAGCGTTGAAAAACTGTTTTTT.

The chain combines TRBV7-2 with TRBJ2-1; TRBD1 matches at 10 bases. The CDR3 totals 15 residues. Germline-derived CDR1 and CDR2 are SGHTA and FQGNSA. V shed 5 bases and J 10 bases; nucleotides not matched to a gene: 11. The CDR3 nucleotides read TGTGCCAGCAGCCGTGAGACAGGGGGCGGCGGGGAGCAGTTCTTC. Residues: CASSRETGGGGEQFF.

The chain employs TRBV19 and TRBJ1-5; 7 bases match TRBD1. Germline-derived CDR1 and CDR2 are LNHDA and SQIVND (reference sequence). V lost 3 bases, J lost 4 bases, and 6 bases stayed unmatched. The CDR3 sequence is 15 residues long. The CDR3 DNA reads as TGTGCCAGTAGTATCGAGGGCAGGGGGAATCAGCCCCAGCATTTT. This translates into CASSIEGRGNQPQHF.

This CDR3 reads CASSKGQGLELFF. CDR3 bases: TGTGCCAGTAGTAAGGGACAGGGGTTGGAGCTGTTTTTT. The chain joins TRBV19 to TRBJ2-2; 10 bases align to TRBD1. Germline V gene sequence: CDR1 LNHDA, CDR2 SQIVND (reference sequence). V dropped 4 bases and J dropped 10; count of bases not matched to a gene: 3. The length of the CDR3 is 13 residues.

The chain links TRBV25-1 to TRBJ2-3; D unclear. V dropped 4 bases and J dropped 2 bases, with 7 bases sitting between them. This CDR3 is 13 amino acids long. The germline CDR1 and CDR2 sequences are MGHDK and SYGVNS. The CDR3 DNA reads TGTGCCAGCAGTGTCCCCAACACAGATACGCAGTATTTT. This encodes CASSVPNTDTQYF.

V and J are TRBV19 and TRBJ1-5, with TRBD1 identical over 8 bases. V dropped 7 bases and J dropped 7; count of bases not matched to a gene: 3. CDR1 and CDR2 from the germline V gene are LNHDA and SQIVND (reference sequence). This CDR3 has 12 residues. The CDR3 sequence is CASTGGRQPQHF. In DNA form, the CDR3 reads TGTGCCAGTACAGGGGGCAGGCAGCCCCAGCATTTT.

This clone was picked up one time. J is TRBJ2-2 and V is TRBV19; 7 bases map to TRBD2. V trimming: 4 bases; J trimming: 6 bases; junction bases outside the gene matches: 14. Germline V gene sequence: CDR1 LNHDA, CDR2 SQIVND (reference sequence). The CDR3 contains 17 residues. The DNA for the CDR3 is TGTGCCAGTAGTAGTGTAGTACTAGCGTTTGTGGCCGGGGAGCTGTTTTTT. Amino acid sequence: CASSSVVLAFVAGELFF.

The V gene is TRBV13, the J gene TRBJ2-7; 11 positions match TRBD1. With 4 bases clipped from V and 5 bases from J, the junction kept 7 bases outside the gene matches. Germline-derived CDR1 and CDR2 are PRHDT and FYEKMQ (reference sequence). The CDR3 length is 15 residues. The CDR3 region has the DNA TGTGCCAGCAGCTGGCACGGACAGGGGGCGGACGAGCAGTACTTC. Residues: CASSWHGQGADEQYF.

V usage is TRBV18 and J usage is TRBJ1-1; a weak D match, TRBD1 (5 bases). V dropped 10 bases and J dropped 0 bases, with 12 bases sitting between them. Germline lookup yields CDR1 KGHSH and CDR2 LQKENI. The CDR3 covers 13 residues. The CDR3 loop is CATGAAMNTEAFF. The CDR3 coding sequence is TGTGCCACTGGGGCAGCGATGAACACTGAAGCTTTCTTT.

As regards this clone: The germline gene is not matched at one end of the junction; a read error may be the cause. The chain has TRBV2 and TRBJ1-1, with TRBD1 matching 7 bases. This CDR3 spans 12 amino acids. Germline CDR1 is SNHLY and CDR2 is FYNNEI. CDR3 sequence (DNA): TGTGCCAGCAGTTACTCCGGGACAGCCTTCTCGTTT. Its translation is CASSYSGTAFSF.

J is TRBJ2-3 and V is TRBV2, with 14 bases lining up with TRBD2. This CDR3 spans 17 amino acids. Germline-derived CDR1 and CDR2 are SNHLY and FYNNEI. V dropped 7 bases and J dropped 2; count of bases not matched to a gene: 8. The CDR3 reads CASTKRGLAGDTDTQYF. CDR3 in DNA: TGTGCCAGCACCAAAAGGGGACTAGCGGGGGACACAGATACGCAGTATTTT. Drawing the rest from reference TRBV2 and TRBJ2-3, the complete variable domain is EPEVTQTPSHQVTQMGQEVILRCVPISNHLYFYWYRQILGQKVEFLVSFYNNEISEKSEIFDDQFSVERPDGSNFTLKIRSTKLEDSAMYFCASTKRGLAGDTDTQYFGPGTRLTVL.